The 6 T cell receptor beta chains in this list originate from one sample, sequenced in a study of PD-1 blockade in mismatch repair-deficient tumors. Here immunoSEQ multiplex PCR was the method, and the copy in TCRdb shows in-frame clones only, minus some. Among about 100,000 clones listed, 82% were seen once. Sequences were derived from peripheral blood, sampled roughly 35 weeks after starting pembrolizumab. Receptors originate from an adult with mismatch repair-deficient cancer.

The chain carries TRBV6-5 and TRBJ1-4; tentative D call: TRBD1 (6 bases). Trimming removed 6 bases at V and 5 bases at J, with 13 bases between. The CDR3 is 14 residues long. CDR1 and CDR2 (germline): MNHEY, SVGAGI. In DNA, the CDR3 is TGTGCCAGCAGCCCGGGACACTACAATGAAAAACTGTTTTTT. It codes for CASSPGHYNEKLFF.

The chain joins TRBV19 to TRBJ1-2; 7 bases align to TRBD1. The CDR3 covers 14 residues. V shed 3 bases, J shed 5 bases, and the junction held 6 bases outside the gene matches. The germline V gene has CDR1 LNHDA and CDR2 SQIVND (reference sequence). DNA for the CDR3: TGTGCCAGTAGTATGAGGGGACAGCTTTATGGCTACACCTTC. This translates into CASSMRGQLYGYTF.

The chain joins TRBV29-1 to TRBJ1-2; TRBD1 matches at 7 bases. The V gene's germline CDR1 is SQVTM and CDR2 ANQGSEA. V gave up 6 bases and J gave up 0 bases; unmatched junction bases: 10. This CDR3 contains 15 residues. This chain's CDR3 is CSVEREGQTNYGYTF. The DNA for the CDR3 is TGCAGCGTGGAAAGGGAGGGACAGACTAACTATGGCTACACCTTC.

The chain is built from TRBV5-4 and TRBJ1-4; 8 nucleotides match TRBD1. CDR1 and CDR2 (germline): SGHNT, YYREEE (reference sequence). Losses at the gene ends were 5 bases for V and 7 bases for J; bases not matched to a gene: 4. The CDR3 covers 13 residues. The CDR3 nucleotides read TGTGCCAGCAGTACAGGGGGTTTTGAAAAACTGTTTTTT. Encoded protein: CASSTGGFEKLFF.

The chain couples TRBV6-6 to TRBJ2-1; no reliable D call. Trimming stripped 1 base from V and 10 bases from J, with 8 bases between. The CDR3 spans 12 residues. CDR1 is MNHNY and CDR2 is SVGAGI in the germline V gene (reference sequence). CDR3 region: CASSYWVGEQFF. The CDR3 DNA is TGTGCCAGCAGTTACTGGGTGGGAGAGCAGTTCTTC.

V usage is TRBV6-1 and J usage is TRBJ2-7, with a weak D call TRBD2 (8 bases). With 2 bases removed from V and 7 bases from J, the gap between germline ends came to 18 bases. Germline CDR1 MNHNS, CDR2 SASEGT. The CDR3 runs 15 residues. In DNA, the CDR3 is TGTGCCAGCAGTGAAAGGGGGCGGGAGGTCGGTGAGCAGTACTTC. Its translation: CASSERGREVGEQYF.